The 18 T cell receptor beta chains reported below all come from one sample, sequenced in a study of early T cells in non-severe SARS-CoV-2 infection. TCRdb ran MiXCR on the 5' RACE reads and lists one entry per CDR3 protein. This table holds about 80,000 distinct CDR3 sequences, around 10% found once. Sequencing was carried out using whole blood. The receptors stem from an adult who was a healthcare worker with PCR-confirmed SARS-CoV-2 infection or an uninfected control (not recorded which).

This clonotype has ten or more counts. V is TRBV2 and J is TRBJ2-1; D not certain. The germline gives CDR1 SNHLY, CDR2 FYNNEI. The CDR3 loop spans 13 amino acids. Trimming pared 4 bases from V and 6 bases from J, leaving 10 bases between. The CDR3 sequence: CASSVARGNEQFF. As DNA, the CDR3 is TGTGCCAGCAGTGTTGCTAGAGGCAATGAGCAGTTCTTC.

This clonotype was recorded a few times. The chain uses TRBV12-3 or TRBV12-4 and TRBJ2-7, with TRBD2 matching 12 bases. The CDR3 loop spans 15 amino acids. J gave up 3 bases and V 6 bases, and 6 bases lay outside the gene matches. The CDR3 sequence is CASSPTSGGYYEQYF. For the CDR3, the DNA is TGTGCCAGCAGCCCGACTAGCGGGGGTTACTACGAGCAGTACTTC.

The rearrangement links TRBV3-1 to TRBJ2-2; the D gene is possibly TRBD1 (6 bases). The germline gives CDR1 LGHDT, CDR2 YNNKEL (reference sequence). V lost 3 bases to trimming and J lost 0 bases, with 11 bases between them. This CDR3 is built from 16 residues. The CDR3 sequence is CASSQQGQSNTGELFF. The CDR3 nucleotides are TGTGCCAGCAGCCAGCAGGGACAATCGAACACCGGGGAGCTGTTTTTT.

This clonotype appeared a few times. V is TRBV10-3 and J is TRBJ2-7, with TRBD2 identical over 9 bases. The J segment lost 4 bases and the V segment lost 4 bases, leaving 8 bases of the junction unmatched. This CDR3 comprises 15 residues. Germline V gives CDR1 ENHRY, CDR2 SYGVKD. CDR3 DNA sequence: TGTGCCATCAGTGCTAGTAGCGGGAGTTCATACGAGCAGTACTTC. It encodes CAISASSGSSYEQYF.

To note about this clonotype: A much larger clone lies a single base off, so this may be a read error. The rearrangement links TRBV28 to TRBJ2-3; D gene uncertain. This CDR3 is built from 14 residues. Germline CDR1 is MDHEN and CDR2 is SYDVKM. In DNA form, the CDR3 reads TGTGCCAGCAGTTTAGATAGTCTCACAGATATGCAGTATTTT. Translating gives CASSLDSLTDMQYF.

The V and J genes are TRBV29-1 and TRBJ2-3; 8 bases agree with TRBD2. V was pared by 4 bases and J by 3 bases, with 15 bases of the junction left unmatched. CDR3 length equals 17 residues. Looked up from germline, CDR1 is SQVTM and CDR2 is ANQGSEA. CDR3 DNA sequence: TGCAGCGTTGCGGCACTTCCCAGCGGGGGAAAAACAGATACGCAGTATTTT. Encoded protein: CSVAALPSGGKTDTQYF.

This clonotype has a handful of counts. The chain employs TRBV20-1 and TRBJ1-4, with 7 bases identical to TRBD1. The CDR3 is 14 amino acids. CDR1 is DFQATT and CDR2 is SNEGSKA in the germline V gene (reference sequence). V trimming: 3 bases; J trimming: 5 bases; junction bases outside the gene matches: 6. The CDR3 nucleotides are TGCAGTGCTAGGACGGGACAGCGGAATGAAAAACTGTTTTTT. Encoded protein: CSARTGQRNEKLFF.

This chain uses TRBV12-3 or TRBV12-4 with TRBJ1-2; a weak D match, TRBD1 (6 bases). Trimming cost V 6 bases and J 2 bases, with 13 bases left between them. The CDR3 loop spans 14 amino acids. Written as DNA, the CDR3 is TGTGCCAGCAGCCTCTACAGGGAAAACTATGGCTACACCTTC. Protein product: CASSLYRENYGYTF.

This clonotype showed up just a few times. The chain recombines TRBV7-9 with TRBJ1-5; D unclear. The CDR3 contains 13 residues. Germline loops: CDR1 SEHNR, CDR2 FQNEAQ (reference sequence). Trimming shortened V by 5 bases and J by 3 bases, and 8 bases separated the two germline ends. The CDR3 is CASSEQYNQPQHF. The CDR3 nucleotides are TGTGCCAGCAGCGAACAGTACAATCAGCCCCAGCATTTT.

This clonotype occurred many times. The rearrangement joins TRBV7-2 to TRBJ2-7; no definite D call. The CDR3 runs 15 residues. The V end lost 1 base, the J end lost 3 bases, and 13 bases lay between the germline ends. From germline, CDR1 is SGHTA and CDR2 FQGNSA. This chain's CDR3 is CASSLGVVGYYEQYF. The DNA for the CDR3 is TGTGCCAGCAGCTTAGGGGTGGTGGGTTACTACGAGCAGTACTTC.

Worth noting for this clonotype: This may be a read error: a much more frequent sequence differs by one nucleotide. The chain joins TRBV20-1 to TRBJ1-2, with D tentatively TRBD1 (6 bases). The CDR3 covers 13 residues. Germline V lookup: CDR1 DFQATT, CDR2 SNEGSKA (reference sequence). Trimming cost V 0 bases and J 9 bases, with 14 bases left between them. Here the CDR3 reads CSARDSTGNRYTF. Written as DNA, the CDR3 is TGCAGTGCTAGAGATAGCACAGGGAATCGCTACACCTTC.

The rearrangement uses TRBV28 and TRBJ2-7; the D is unclear. CDR3 length equals 12 residues. Germline CDR1 is MDHEN and CDR2 is SYDVKM. V was pared by 3 bases and J by 3 bases, with 6 bases between. In DNA, the CDR3 is TGTGCCAGCAGTTTCTGGAGCTACGAGCAGTACTTC. It translates to CASSFWSYEQYF.

This clonotype was seen repeatedly, ten times or more. The rearrangement links TRBV20-1 to TRBJ2-2; TRBD1 matches at 10 bases. Germline V gives CDR1 DFQATT, CDR2 SNEGSKA (reference sequence). Unmatched junction bases numbered 3, after V lost 2 bases and J lost 6 bases. This CDR3 has 14 amino acids. CDR3 sequence (DNA): TGCAGTGCTAGACCGGGGACAGGGGCCGGGGAGCTGTTTTTT. Amino acid sequence: CSARPGTGAGELFF.

The chain recombines TRBV12-3 or TRBV12-4 with TRBJ2-2; D perhaps matches TRBD1 (6 bases). Between the trimmed V and J ends, which lost 2 bases and 3 bases, there was a span of 10 bases. CDR3 size: 15 residues. Here the CDR3 DNA reads TGTGCCAGCAGTTTAAGGGACAAATACACCGGGGAGCTGTTTTTT. It yields the protein CASSLRDKYTGELFF.

This clonotype has ten or more counts. The chain has TRBV11-2 and TRBJ2-7, with TRBD2 matching over 10 bases. This CDR3 is 15 amino acids long. Germline V gene sequence: CDR1 SGHAT, CDR2 FQNNGV. The trim removed 0 bases at V and 6 bases at J, leaving 5 bases unmatched. The DNA of the CDR3 is TGTGCCAGCAGCTTAGATATAGCGGGGGGTGCCGAGCAGTACTTC. Protein sequence: CASSLDIAGGAEQYF.

This clonotype was seen repeatedly, ten times or more. The chain combines TRBV11-2 with TRBJ1-2; D remains ambiguous. CDR1 is SGHAT, CDR2 FQNNGV, per germline. CDR3 size: 12 residues. V was shortened by 2 bases and J by 5 bases, with 6 bases between the two germline ends. DNA for the CDR3: TGTGCCAGCAGCTTAAATATTTATGGCTACACCTTC. Its translation is CASSLNIYGYTF.

This clonotype was found many times. This rearrangement joins TRBV29-1 to TRBJ2-1; TRBD1 matches 9 bases. The CDR3 sequence is 14 residues long. The V segment lost 5 bases and the J segment 7 bases; nucleotides outside the gene matches: 9. CDR1 is SQVTM, CDR2 ANQGSEA, per germline. CDR3 residues: CSVPGQGTFNEQFF. The DNA of the CDR3 is TGCAGCGTTCCCGGACAGGGGACGTTTAATGAGCAGTTCTTC.

This clonotype was seen many times. The germline gene is not matched at one end of the junction; a read error may be the cause. The V and J genes are TRBV7-7 and TRBJ2-2; a weak D match, TRBD1 (6 bases). This CDR3 contains 15 residues. CDR1 and CDR2 (germline): SSHAT, FNYEAQ (reference sequence). The DNA for the CDR3 is TGTGCTAGCAGCCCCCGGGACATTGGAACCGGGGAGCTGTTTTTT. Translating gives CASSPRDIGTGELFF.